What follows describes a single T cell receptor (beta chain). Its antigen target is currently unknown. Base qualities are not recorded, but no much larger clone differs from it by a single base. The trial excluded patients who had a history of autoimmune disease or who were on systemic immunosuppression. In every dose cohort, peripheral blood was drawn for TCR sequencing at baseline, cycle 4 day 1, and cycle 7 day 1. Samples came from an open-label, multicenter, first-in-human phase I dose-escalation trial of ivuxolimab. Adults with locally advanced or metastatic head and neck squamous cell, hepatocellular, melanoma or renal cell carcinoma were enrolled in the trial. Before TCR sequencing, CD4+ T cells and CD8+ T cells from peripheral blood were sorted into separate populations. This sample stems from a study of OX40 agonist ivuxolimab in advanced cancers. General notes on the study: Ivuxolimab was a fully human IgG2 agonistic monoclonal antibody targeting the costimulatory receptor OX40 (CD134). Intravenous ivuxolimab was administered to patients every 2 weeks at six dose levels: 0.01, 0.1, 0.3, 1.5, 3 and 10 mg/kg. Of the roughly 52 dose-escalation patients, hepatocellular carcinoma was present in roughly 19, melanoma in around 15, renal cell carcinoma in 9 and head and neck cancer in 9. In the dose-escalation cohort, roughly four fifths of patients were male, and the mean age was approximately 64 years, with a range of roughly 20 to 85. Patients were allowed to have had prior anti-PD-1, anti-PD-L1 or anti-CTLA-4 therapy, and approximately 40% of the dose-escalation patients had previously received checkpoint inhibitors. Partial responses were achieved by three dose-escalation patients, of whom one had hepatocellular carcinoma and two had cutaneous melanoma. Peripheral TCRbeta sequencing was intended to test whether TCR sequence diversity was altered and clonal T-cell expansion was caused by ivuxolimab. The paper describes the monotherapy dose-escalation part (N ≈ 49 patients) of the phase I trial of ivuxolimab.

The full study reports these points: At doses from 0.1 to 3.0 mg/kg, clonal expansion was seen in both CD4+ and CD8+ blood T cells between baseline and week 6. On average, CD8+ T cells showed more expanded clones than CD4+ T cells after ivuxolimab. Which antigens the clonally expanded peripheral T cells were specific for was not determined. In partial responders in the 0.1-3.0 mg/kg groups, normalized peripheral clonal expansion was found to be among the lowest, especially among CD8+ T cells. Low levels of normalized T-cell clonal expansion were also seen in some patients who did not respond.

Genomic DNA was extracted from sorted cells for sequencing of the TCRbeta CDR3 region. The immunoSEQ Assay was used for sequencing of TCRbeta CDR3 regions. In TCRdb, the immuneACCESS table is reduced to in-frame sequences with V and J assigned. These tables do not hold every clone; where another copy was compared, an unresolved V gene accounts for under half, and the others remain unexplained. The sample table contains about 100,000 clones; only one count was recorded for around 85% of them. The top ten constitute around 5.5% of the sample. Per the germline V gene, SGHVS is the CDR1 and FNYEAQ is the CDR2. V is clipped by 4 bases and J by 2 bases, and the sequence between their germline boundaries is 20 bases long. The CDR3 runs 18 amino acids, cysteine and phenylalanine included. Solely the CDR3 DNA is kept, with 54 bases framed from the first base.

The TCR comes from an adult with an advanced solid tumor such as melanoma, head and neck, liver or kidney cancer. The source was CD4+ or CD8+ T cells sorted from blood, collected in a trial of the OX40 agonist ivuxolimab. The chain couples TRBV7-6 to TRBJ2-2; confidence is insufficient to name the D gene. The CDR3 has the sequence CASSSPISGPTNTGELFF. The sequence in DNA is TGTGCCAGCAGCTCGCCCATATCCGGGCCGACAAACACCGGGGAGCTGTTTTTT.